The TCR beta chain under discussion was sequenced for a study of control samples from healthy donors and cancer patients. Germline trimming cut 4 bases from V and 5 bases from J; bases unmatched to any gene: 8. The CDR3 contains 14 residues. The V gene's germline CDR1 is MGHRA and CDR2 YSYEKL. Profiling relied on immunoSEQ multiplex PCR, and the TCRdb table lists in-frame clones only, not all of them. The sample has about 110,000 clones, around 88% seen once; the top ten hold roughly 15%. This chain joins TRBV4-1 and TRBJ2-7, with 7 positions matching TRBD2. The TCR was taken from a woman aged 50 to 60 in good health. What was sequenced was blood. The DNA of the CDR3 is TGCGCCAGCAGCCCTGGCGGGGGAATGGACGAGCAGTACGTC. It translates to CASSPGGGMDEQYV.